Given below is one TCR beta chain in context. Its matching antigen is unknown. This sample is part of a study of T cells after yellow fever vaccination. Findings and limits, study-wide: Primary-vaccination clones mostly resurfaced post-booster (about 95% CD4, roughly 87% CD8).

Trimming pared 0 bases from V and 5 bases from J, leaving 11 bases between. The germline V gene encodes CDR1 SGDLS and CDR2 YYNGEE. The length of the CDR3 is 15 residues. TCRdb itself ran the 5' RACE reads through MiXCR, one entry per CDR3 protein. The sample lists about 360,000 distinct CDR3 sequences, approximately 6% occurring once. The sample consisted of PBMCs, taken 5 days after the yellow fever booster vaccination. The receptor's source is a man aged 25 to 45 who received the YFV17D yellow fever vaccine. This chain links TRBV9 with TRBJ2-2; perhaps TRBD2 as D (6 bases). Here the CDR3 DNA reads TGTGCCAGCAGCGTAGCTTTTCGGGGGACCGGGGAGCTGTTTTTT. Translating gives CASSVAFRGTGELFF.